What follows are 5 T cell receptor beta chains derived from one specimen sequenced in a study of blood T cell repertoires in COVID-19. Only in-frame clones appear in the TCRdb table, and some are missing; sequencing was by immunoSEQ multiplex PCR. The sample carries about 90,000 clones, less than 85% recorded once. The material sequenced was peripheral blood. These receptors came from a man in his 70s with acute or convalescent COVID-19.

J is TRBJ2-1 and V is TRBV5-6; TRBD1 aligns across 7 bases. Germline V CDR1 and CDR2: SGHDT, YYEEEE. With 3 bases clipped from V and 8 bases from J, the junction kept 8 bases outside the gene matches. The CDR3 runs 14 residues. The CDR3 is CASSSPTGIDEQFF. In nucleotides, the CDR3 is TGTGCCAGCAGCTCGCCGACAGGGATCGATGAGCAGTTCTTC.

This chain joins TRBV28 and TRBJ1-2, with a possible D match to TRBD1 (5 bases). The germline V and J ends were trimmed by 4 bases and 7 bases, with 13 bases remaining between them. The CDR3 has 13 residues. The germline gives CDR1 MDHEN, CDR2 SYDVKM. The chain's CDR3 is CASSSQGNAGYTF. The CDR3 coding sequence is TGTGCCAGCAGTTCGCAGGGAAATGCTGGCTACACCTTC.

This chain links TRBV11-3 with TRBJ2-1, with TRBD1 matching 7 bases. This CDR3 is 13 amino acids long. CDR1 SGHNT and CDR2 YENEEA come from the germline V gene. Unmatched junction bases numbered 7, after V lost 4 bases and J lost 10 bases. Here the CDR3 DNA reads TGTGCCAGCAGCTCTCGACAGGGCCACGAGCAGTTCTTC. This codes for CASSSRQGHEQFF. Drawing the rest from reference TRBV11-3 and TRBJ2-1, the complete variable domain is EAGVVQSPRYKIIEKKQPVAFWCNPISGHNTLYWYLQNLGQGPELLIRYENEEAVDDSQLPKDRFSAERLKGVDSTLKIQPAELGDSAVYLCASSSRQGHEQFFGPGTRLTVL.

The genes are TRBV3-1 (or the pseudogene TRBV3-2) and TRBJ2-2, with 12 positions matching TRBD1. V trimming: 4 bases; J trimming: 6 bases; junction bases outside the gene matches: 6. CDR3 length equals 16 residues. The germline CDR1 and CDR2 sequences are LGHDT and YNNKEL (reference sequence). CDR3 sequence reads: CASSPGQGAWAGELFF. Written as DNA, the CDR3 is TGTGCCAGCAGCCCGGGACAGGGGGCGTGGGCCGGGGAGCTGTTTTTT.

The rearrangement joins TRBV6-6 to TRBJ1-1; tentatively, D is TRBD1 (6 bases). V was cut by 6 bases and J by 6 bases, with 14 bases left in between. This CDR3 contains 13 residues. Germline loops: CDR1 MNHNY, CDR2 SVGAGI (reference sequence). The CDR3 protein is CASSLQGIAEAFF. CDR3 nucleotide sequence: TGTGCCAGCAGCCTACAGGGTATCGCTGAAGCTTTCTTT.